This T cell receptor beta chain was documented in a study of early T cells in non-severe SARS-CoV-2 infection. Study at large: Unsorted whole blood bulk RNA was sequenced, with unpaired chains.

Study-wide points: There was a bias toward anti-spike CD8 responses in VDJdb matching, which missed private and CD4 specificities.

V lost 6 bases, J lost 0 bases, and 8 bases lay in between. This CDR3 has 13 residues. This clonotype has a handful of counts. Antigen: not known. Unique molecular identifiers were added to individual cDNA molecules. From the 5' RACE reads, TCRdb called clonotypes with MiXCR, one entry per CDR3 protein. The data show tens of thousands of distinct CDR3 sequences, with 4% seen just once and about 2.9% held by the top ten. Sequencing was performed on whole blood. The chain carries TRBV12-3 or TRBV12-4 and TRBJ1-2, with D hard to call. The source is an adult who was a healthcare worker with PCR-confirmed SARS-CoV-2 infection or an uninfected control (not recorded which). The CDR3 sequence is CASSLKANYGYTF. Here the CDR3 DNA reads TGTGCCAGCAGCTTGAAAGCTAACTATGGCTACACCTTC.